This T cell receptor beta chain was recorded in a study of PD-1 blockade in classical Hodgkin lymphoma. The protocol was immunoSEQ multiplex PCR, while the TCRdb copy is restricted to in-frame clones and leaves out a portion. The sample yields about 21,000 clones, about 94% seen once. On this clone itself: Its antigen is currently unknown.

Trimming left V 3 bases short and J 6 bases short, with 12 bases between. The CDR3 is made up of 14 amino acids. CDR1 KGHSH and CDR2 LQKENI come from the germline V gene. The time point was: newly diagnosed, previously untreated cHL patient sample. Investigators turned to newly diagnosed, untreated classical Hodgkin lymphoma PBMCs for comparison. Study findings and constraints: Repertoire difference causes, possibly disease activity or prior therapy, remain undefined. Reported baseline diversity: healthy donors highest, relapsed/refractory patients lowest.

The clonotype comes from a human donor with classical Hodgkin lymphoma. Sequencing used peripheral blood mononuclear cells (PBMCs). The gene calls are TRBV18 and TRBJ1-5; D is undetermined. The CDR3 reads CASSPESGFQPQHF. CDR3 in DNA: TGTGCCAGCTCACCGGAGTCCGGGTTTCAGCCCCAGCATTTT.